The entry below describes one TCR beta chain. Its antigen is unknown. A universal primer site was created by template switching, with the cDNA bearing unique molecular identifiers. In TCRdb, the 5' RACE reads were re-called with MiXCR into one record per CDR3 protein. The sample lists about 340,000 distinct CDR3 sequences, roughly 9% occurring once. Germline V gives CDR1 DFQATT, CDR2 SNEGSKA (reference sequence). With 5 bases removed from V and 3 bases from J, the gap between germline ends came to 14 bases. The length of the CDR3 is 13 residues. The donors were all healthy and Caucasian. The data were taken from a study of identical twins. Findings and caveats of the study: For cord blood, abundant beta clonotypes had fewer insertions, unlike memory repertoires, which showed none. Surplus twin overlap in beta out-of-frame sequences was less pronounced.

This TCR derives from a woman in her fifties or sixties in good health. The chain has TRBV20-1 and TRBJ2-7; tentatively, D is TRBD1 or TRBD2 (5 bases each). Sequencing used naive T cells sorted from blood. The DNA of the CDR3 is TGCAGTGCTTACGAGGGTAGGGGCTACGAGCAGTACTTC. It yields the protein CSAYEGRGYEQYF.